Sequencing of this T cell receptor (beta chain) was carried out in a study of regulatory T cells in long-lasting Graves disease (dated by TCRdb to about 2021). Context from the whole study: Persistent Graves' disease meant more than 5 years of antithyroid drug treatment with TSH receptor autoantibodies that stayed positive. A total of roughly 33 samples were covered by TCR sequencing, comprising some 13 persistent and some 20 newly diagnosed Graves' disease patients. On average, persistent Graves' disease patients in the clinical cohort had been on antithyroid drugs for approximately ten years. This study used TCR sequencing and RNA sequencing of peripheral blood to compare persistent Graves' disease patients against newly diagnosed Graves' disease patients. The study was conducted in China and was registered as a clinical trial.

Results and caveats for the whole study, not just this receptor: Peripheral blood alone was examined, since thyroid tissue, which constituted the primary lesion, could not be accessed. Sequencing and analysis were restricted to the TCR beta chain. TRBV28, TRBJ1-2 and TRBJ2-5 were preferentially used in persistent disease, while TRBV20-1 and TRBJ2-1 were favored in newly diagnosed disease. Persistent patients shared more public clonotypes among themselves (around 2,500) than newly diagnosed patients did (roughly 920). The small sample size was acknowledged by the authors as a limitation that may reduce accuracy. Lower TCR Shannon entropy and fewer highly expanded clones were observed in persistent Graves' disease patients than in newly diagnosed patients, which suggested clonal expansion.

The sample holds many counts of this clonotype. It has no known antigen specificity. No much larger clonotype is one base removed from it; base qualities were not supplied. Looking up the germline V gene yields CDR1 MDHEN and CDR2 SYDVKM. The CDR3 numbers 16 residues from cysteine through phenylalanine. Just CDR3 DNA is preserved here, 48 bases in frame from base 1. Clipping removes 2 bases from V and 0 bases from J, with 6 as the unmatched junction base count. The library was produced with multiplex PCR. The listed sequencing device is Illumina HiSeq 4000. To build TCR beta libraries, CDR3 regions were amplified by Arm-PCR using iRepertoire HTBI primers. Before sequencing, the PCR products underwent gel purification. Per the source publication's procedure: A total of under 80 TRBV and 14 TRBJ segments were identified across samples and were used for gene usage analysis of CDR3 amino acid clonotypes. COPE and FqMerger were used to merge filtered high-quality paired reads into contigs. BLAST was used to align contigs to IMGT TRBV, TRBD and TRBJ reference genes, and CDR3 was defined according to IMGT. Highly expanded clones were defined as clonotypes with a frequency above 0.1%. Shannon entropy was used to measure repertoire diversity, and the Gini coefficient was used to measure V-J evenness. Public clonotypes were defined as clonotypes shared by more than one individual. TCRdb itself trimmed the public reads at Q25 with fastp, ran MiXCR and retained productive beta chains. One record per CDR3 amino acid sequence lists the most common genes and DNA. The V and J calls follow TCRdb's processing rather than the paper's. The sample table records 350,000 to 450,000 distinct CDR3 sequences; 20% to 25% of these occur just once. The top ten clonotypes cover roughly an eighth of the sample.

The time point label, as the study defines it: persistent/refractory GD, antithyroid drugs over 5 years with positive TRAb. For both TCR sequencing and RNA sequencing, RNA was extracted from PBMCs in TRIzol. The diagnosis of Graves' disease was made according to American Thyroid Association guidelines. Patients were recruited from an endocrinology department in Xi'an, China. Each patient gave approximately 10 milliliters of peripheral blood, collected in an EDTA anticoagulant tube. PBMCs were isolated by Ficoll Paque Plus density gradient separation without further T cell sorting. An Agilent 2100 Bioanalyzer and agarose gel were used to check RNA quality, while a NanoDrop 2000 measured RNA concentration.

Recombination connected TRBV28 to TRBJ2-7; 8 central nucleotides agree with TRBD2. The sequence came from a female donor with Graves disease. Sequencing was performed on peripheral blood mononuclear cells (PBMCs), taken when the disease was refractory, from a patient treated with antithyroid drugs. CDR3 region: CASSLNSGASSYEQYF. The bases read TGTGCCAGCAGTTTAAATAGCGGGGCTAGCTCCTACGAGCAGTACTTC.